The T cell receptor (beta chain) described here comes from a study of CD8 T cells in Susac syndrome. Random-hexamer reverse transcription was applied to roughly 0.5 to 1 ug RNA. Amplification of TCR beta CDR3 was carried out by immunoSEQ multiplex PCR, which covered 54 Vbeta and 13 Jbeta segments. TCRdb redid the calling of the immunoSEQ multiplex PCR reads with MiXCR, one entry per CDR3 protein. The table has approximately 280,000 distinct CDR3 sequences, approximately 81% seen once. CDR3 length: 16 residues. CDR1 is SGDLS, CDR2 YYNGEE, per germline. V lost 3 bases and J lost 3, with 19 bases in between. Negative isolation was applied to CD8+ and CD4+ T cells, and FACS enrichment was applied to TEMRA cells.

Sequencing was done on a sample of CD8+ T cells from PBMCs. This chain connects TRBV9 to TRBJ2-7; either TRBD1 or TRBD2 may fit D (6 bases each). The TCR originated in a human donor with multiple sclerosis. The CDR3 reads CASSEGGQSLRYEQYF. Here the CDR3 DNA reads TGTGCCAGCAGCGAGGGAGGACAGTCCTTACGCTACGAGCAGTACTTC.